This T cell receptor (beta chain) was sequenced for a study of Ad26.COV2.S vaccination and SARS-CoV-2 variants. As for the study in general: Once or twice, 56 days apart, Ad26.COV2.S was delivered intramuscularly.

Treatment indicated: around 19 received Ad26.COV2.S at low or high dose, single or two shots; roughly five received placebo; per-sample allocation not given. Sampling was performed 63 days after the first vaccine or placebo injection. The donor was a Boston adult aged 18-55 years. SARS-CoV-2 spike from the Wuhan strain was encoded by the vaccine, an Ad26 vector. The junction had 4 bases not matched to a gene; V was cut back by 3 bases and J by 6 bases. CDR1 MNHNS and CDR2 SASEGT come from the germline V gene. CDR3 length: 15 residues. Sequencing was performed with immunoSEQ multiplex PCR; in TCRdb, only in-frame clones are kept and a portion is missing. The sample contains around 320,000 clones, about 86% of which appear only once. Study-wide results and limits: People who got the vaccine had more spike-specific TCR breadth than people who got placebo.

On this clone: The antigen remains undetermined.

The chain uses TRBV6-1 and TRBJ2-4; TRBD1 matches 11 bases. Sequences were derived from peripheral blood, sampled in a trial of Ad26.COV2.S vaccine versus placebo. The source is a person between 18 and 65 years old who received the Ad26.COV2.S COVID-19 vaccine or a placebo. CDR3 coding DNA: TGTGCCAGCAGTGAGCGGACAGGGGGCGGAAACATTCAGTACTTC. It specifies CASSERTGGGNIQYF.